This TCR beta chain is from a study of early T cells in non-severe SARS-CoV-2 infection. Turning to the study itself: Chains from this unsorted whole-blood bulk RNA could not be paired. Study-level findings and limits: The matching step, a VDJdb search, favored anti-spike CD8 responses and missed private and CD4 specificities.

Individual cDNA molecules were tagged with unique molecular identifiers. MiXCR was run by TCRdb on the 5' RACE reads, yielding one entry per CDR3 protein. The sample lists tens of thousands of distinct CDR3 sequences; around 5% were seen once. The CDR3 sequence is 14 residues long. Per the germline V gene, CDR1 is SNHLY and CDR2 is FYNNEI. The junction had 12 bases not matched to a gene; V was cut back by 6 bases and J by 8 bases. In this sample, this clonotype turned up many times. The antigen is undetermined. The V and J genes are TRBV2 and TRBJ1-2, with 7 bases aligning to TRBD1. Sequencing was done on a sample of whole blood. The sequence came from an adult who was a healthcare worker with PCR-confirmed SARS-CoV-2 infection or an uninfected control (not recorded which). The DNA for the CDR3 is TGTGCCAGCAGGGCCGAGACAGGGTCGGGAGGCTACACCTTC. Protein product: CASRAETGSGGYTF.